This T cell receptor (beta chain) came from a study of T cells after yellow fever vaccination. Study observations and caveats: Most clones from primary vaccination were detected again post-booster (about 96% CD4, 88% CD8). Weaker, the secondary response had a peak occurring faster, on day 5 versus 15.

Template-switching 5'RACE yielded the TCR cDNA; a universal primer site and UMIs were added in the process. TCRdb analysed the 5' RACE reads with MiXCR anew, one entry per CDR3 protein. The sample yields over 250,000 distinct CDR3 sequences, roughly 5% seen once. This clonotype was seen repeatedly, ten times or more. The antigen is unknown. The germline CDR1 and CDR2 sequences are SGHTA and FQGTGA. The CDR3 consists of 13 residues. V lost 4 bases to trimming and J lost 6 bases, with 11 bases between them. The sequence was obtained from a man between 18 and 35 years old who received the YFV17D yellow fever vaccine. The chain links TRBV7-3 to TRBJ2-3, with D unclear. The starting material was CD4+ T cells sorted from PBMCs, obtained on the day of the yellow fever booster vaccination. The CDR3 nucleotides are TGTGCCAGCAGCTCGGTACGCTCTGATACGCAGTATTTT. Encoded protein: CASSSVRSDTQYF.